Described below is a single T cell receptor beta chain sequence and its context. The antigen remains undetermined. Per the germline V gene, CDR1 is MGHDK and CDR2 is SYGVNS. The V end was cut by 2 bases, the J end by 7 bases, with 8 bases between. This CDR3 has 13 amino acids. Measured with immunoSEQ multiplex PCR; TCRdb has only the in-frame clones, and not every one. The data hold 250,000 to 300,000 clones, with 90% to 95% observed a single time. The data belong to a study of T cell responses to AZD1222 COVID-19 vaccine. Study-level results: Spike-specific TCR breadth and depth grew following two AZD1222 doses. Samples come after the peak T cell response, not at day 14. Across the whole spike, CD4 TCRs peaked at regions 160-218 and 743-854. Clonal diversity may have been underestimated in mostly white British donors.

The rearrangement links TRBV25-1 to TRBJ2-2; maybe TRBD1 (5 bases). The material sequenced was peripheral blood, taken 28 days after the second AZD1222 dose. The receptor's source is an adult who received the AZD1222 COVID-19 vaccine. CDR3 loop: CASSEGAVGELFF. The CDR3 bases are TGTGCCAGCAGTGAAGGGGCGGTCGGGGAGCTGTTTTTT.